This is a list of T cell receptor beta chains from one sample in a study of T cell responses to AZD1222 COVID-19 vaccine. Assay used: immunoSEQ multiplex PCR; TCRdb lists only in-frame clones, some missing. The sample holds 150,000 or so clones, roughly 90% seen once. Sample: peripheral blood, taken on day 0 of AZD1222 vaccination. Source of these receptors: an adult in good health. CDR3s include the opening cysteine and the closing phenylalanine or tryptophan. The order of the fields is J gene, V gene, CDR3 protein.

J gene: TRBJ2-7; V gene: TRBV3-1/TRBV3-2; CDR3 protein: CASSQDPGQGGYEQYF
J gene: TRBJ2-1; V gene: TRBV6-5; CDR3 protein: CASRVEVGAGMFF
J gene: TRBJ1-6; V gene: TRBV4-3; CDR3 protein: CASSQKAPDRGISSPDNSPLHF
J gene: TRBJ1-1; V gene: TRBV6-4; CDR3 protein: CASRAIRDRGQAFF
J gene: TRBJ2-3; V gene: TRBV7-2; CDR3 protein: CASSLVAGGPGAQYF
J gene: TRBJ2-1; V gene: TRBV7-8; CDR3 protein: CASSLPGRGGRRTYNEQFF
J gene: TRBJ2-2; V gene: TRBV24-1; CDR3 protein: CATSDLQGDTGELFF
J gene: TRBJ1-1; V gene: TRBV10-3; CDR3 protein: CAISARAGTEAFF
J gene: TRBJ2-2; V gene: TRBV7-2; CDR3 protein: CASSLRFGSTGELFF
J gene: TRBJ2-3; V gene: TRBV5-8; CDR3 protein: CASSPGTHSTDTQYF
J gene: TRBJ1-2; V gene: TRBV4-1; CDR3 protein: CASSQEGSGGAWGYTF
J gene: TRBJ2-1; V gene: TRBV5-1; CDR3 protein: CASSLYTGTDSYNEQFF